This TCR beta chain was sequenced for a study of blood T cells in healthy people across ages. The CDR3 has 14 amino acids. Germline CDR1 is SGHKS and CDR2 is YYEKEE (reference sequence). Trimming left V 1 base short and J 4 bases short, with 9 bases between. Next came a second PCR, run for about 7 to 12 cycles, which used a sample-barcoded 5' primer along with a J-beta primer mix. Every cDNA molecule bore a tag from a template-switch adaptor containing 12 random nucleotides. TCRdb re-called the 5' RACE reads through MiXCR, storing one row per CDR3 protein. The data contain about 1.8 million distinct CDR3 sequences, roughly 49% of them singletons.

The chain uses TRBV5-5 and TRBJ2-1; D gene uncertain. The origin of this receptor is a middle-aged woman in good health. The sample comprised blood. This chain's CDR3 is CASSLFLQYNEQFF. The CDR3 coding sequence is TGTGCCAGCAGCTTGTTCCTACAATACAATGAGCAGTTCTTC.